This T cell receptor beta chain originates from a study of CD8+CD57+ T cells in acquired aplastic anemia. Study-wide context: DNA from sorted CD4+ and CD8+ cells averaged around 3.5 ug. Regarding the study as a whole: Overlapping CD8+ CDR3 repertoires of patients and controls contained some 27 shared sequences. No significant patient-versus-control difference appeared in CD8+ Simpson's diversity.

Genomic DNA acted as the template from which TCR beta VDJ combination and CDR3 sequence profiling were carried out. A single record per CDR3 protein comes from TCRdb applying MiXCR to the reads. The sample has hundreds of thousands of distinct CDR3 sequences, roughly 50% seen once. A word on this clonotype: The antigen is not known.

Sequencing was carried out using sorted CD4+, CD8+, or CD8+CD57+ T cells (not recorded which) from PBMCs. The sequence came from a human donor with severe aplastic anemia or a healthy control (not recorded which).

CDR3 DNA: TGTGCCAGCAGTATAGGCGGCCATTCCTATGGCTACACCTTC. It encodes CASSIGGHSYGYTF. This chain connects TRBV2 to TRBJ1-2; D gene ambiguous. This CDR3 is built from 14 residues. Per the germline V gene, CDR1 is SNHLY and CDR2 is FYNNEI. With 5 bases removed from V and 4 bases from J, the gap between germline ends came to 14 bases.